This entry describes one T cell receptor beta chain. Sequenced by immunoSEQ multiplex PCR; TCRdb stores in-frame clones only, minus some. There are approximately 150,000 clones in the sample; 84% occur only once, and 3% to 4.5% lies in the top ten. Adults between about 18 and 89 years of age took part from fewer than 30 US areas. Participants were placed into cohorts based on the clinical history they reported. This record comes from a study of blood T cell repertoires in COVID-19. Across the study: Two negative PCRs, clearance, or symptom resolution had been documented for recovered Cohort 3 donors.

The material sequenced was PBMCs or T cells enriched from blood (not recorded which). This receptor was taken from a man aged 50 to 60 in a cohort exposed to, infected with or recovered from COVID-19 (not recorded which).

In DNA form, the CDR3 reads TGCAGTGCTAGTGACCGGGACAAGAATTCACCCCTCCACTTT. Translation gives CSASDRDKNSPLHF. This chain connects TRBV20-1 to TRBJ1-6; D may be TRBD1 (6 bases). Trimming stripped 3 bases from V and 7 bases from J, with 13 bases between. The CDR3 totals 14 residues. In germline, CDR1 is DFQATT, CDR2 SNEGSKA (reference sequence).